This TCR beta chain was identified in a study of CD8+ T cells in alopecia areata. This sample's treatment: oral pan-JAK inhibitor, 5-10 mg twice daily. The V and J ends lost 5 bases and 6 bases, in that order; junction bases with no gene match: 5. This CDR3 spans 15 amino acids. Germline V gives CDR1 MNHEY, CDR2 SVGAGI. After isolation, RNA underwent reverse transcription to generate cDNA as the sequencing template. Here immunoSEQ multiplex PCR was the method, and the copy in TCRdb shows in-frame clones only, minus some. The sample includes roughly 190,000 clones, 55% to 70% of them seen just once. V is TRBV6-5 and J is TRBJ2-2; TRBD2 agrees at 11 bases. The sample consisted of CD4+ T cells sorted from blood, taken at week 4, from a patient treated with tofacitinib. This receptor was identified in a human donor with alopecia areata. The CDR3 coding sequence is TGTGCCAGCAGTCGCGGACTAGCGGGTCCCGGGGAGCTGTTTTTT. This gives the protein CASSRGLAGPGELFF.